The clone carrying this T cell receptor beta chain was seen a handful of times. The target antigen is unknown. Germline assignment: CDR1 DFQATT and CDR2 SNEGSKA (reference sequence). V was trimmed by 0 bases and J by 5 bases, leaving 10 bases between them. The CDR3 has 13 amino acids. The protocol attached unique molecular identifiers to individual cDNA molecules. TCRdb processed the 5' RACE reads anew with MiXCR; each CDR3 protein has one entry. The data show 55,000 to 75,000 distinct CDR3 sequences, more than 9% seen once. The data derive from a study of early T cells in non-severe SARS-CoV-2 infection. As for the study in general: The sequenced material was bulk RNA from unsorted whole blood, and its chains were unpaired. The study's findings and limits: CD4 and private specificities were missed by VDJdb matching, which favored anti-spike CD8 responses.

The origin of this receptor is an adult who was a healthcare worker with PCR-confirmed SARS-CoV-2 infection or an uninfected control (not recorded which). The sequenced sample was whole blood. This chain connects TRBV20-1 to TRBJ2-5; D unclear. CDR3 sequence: CSAREPALETQYF. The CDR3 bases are TGCAGTGCTAGAGAACCGGCACTGGAGACCCAGTACTTC.